This TCR beta chain was documented in a study of long-term antiretroviral therapy in people with HIV. Turning to this clone: Its antigen is unidentified.

The V end was cut by 5 bases, the J end by 2 bases, with 11 bases between. CDR1 is MNHNY, CDR2 SVGAGI, per germline (reference sequence). The CDR3 has 14 residues. Overall study findings and caveats: Comparison with controls showed narrower CDR3 length ranges in HIV repertoires. In samples taken after ART, diversity increased but remained below transplant donor control levels.

With survey level as its setting, the immunoSEQ assay was v3.0. Per sample, sequencing targeted roughly 40,000-55,000 T-cell genomes. The assay was immunoSEQ multiplex PCR, and TCRdb's table has in-frame clones only and misses some. Of roughly 21,000 clones listed, 65% to 80% are singletons. This TCR was sampled from a woman between 35 and 50 years old with HIV. The sequencing here drew on unsorted PBMCs, taken 4.1 years after starting antiretroviral therapy. This chain connects TRBV6-6 to TRBJ2-3, with unresolved D. Here the CDR3 DNA reads TGTGCCAGCAGTACCTCTTGGGTCACAGATACGCAGTATTTT. It codes for CASSTSWVTDTQYF.